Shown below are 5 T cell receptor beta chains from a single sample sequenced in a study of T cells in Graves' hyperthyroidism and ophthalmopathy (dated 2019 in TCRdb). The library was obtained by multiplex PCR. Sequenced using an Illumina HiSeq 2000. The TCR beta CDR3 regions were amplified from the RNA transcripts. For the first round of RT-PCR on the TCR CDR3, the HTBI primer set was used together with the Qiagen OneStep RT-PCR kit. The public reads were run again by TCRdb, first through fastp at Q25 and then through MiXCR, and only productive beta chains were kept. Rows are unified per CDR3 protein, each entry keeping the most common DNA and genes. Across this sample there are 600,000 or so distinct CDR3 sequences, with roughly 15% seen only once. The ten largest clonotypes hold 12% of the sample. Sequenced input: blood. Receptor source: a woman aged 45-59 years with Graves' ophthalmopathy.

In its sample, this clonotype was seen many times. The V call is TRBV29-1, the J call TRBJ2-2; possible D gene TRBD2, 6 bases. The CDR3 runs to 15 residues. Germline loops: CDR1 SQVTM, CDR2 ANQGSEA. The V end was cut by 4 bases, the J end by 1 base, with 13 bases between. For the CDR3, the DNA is TGCAGCGTTGGGAGTCTAGCGATGAACACCGGGGAGCTGTTTTTT. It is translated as CSVGSLAMNTGELFF.

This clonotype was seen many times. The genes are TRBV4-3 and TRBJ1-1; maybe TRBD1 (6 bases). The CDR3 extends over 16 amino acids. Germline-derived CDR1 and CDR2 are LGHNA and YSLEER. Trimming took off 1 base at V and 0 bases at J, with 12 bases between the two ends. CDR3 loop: CASSQGVGQLNTEAFF. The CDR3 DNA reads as TGCGCCAGCAGCCAAGGGGTTGGACAGTTGAACACTGAAGCTTTCTTT.

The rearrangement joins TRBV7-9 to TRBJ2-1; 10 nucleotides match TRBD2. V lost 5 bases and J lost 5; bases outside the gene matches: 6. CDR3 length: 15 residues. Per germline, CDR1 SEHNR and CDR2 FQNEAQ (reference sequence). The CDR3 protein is CASSPSGSRDNEQFF. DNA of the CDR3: TGTGCCAGCAGCCCTAGCGGGAGTCGGGACAATGAGCAGTTCTTC.

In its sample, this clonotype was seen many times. The CDR3 bases are TGTGCCAGTAGTGGCGGAATCGGGTCCTACGAGCAGTACTTC. As protein: CASSGGIGSYEQYF. This chain links TRBV19 with TRBJ2-7; no reliable D call. Deletions cut 5 bases from V and 1 base from J, with 12 bases between. Germline CDR1 is LNHDA and CDR2 is SQIVND (reference sequence). CDR3 length equals 14 residues.

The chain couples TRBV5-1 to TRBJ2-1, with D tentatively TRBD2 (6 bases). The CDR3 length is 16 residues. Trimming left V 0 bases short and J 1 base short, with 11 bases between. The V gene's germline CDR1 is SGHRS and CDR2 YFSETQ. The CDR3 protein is CASSLARDSSYNEQFF. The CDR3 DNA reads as TGCGCCAGCAGCTTGGCCCGGGACTCTTCCTACAATGAGCAGTTCTTC.